This entry lists 14 T cell receptor beta chains sequenced from one sample in a study of T cells in Graves' hyperthyroidism and ophthalmopathy. Amplified TCR beta CDR3 regions derived from RNA transcripts. HTBI primers were used for first-round RT-PCR of the TCR CDR3. From the multiplex PCR reads, TCRdb called clonotypes with MiXCR, one entry per CDR3 protein. The data show roughly 500,000 distinct CDR3 sequences, 46% seen once. The specimen was peripheral blood or thyroid tissue (not recorded which). The source of these receptors is an adult woman with Graves' disease, either hyperthyroidism or ophthalmopathy (not recorded which).

Comment on this clonotype: The junction shows a germline mismatch at one end, possibly a read error. The chain joins TRBV10-3 to TRBJ1-5; D not resolved. This CDR3 region has 13 residues. Germline-derived CDR1 and CDR2 are ENHRY and SYGVKD. For the CDR3, the DNA is TGTGCCATCAGTGATAGTAGCAATCAGTCCCAGCATTTT. It yields the protein CAISDSSNQSQHF.

This chain links TRBV29-1 with TRBJ1-4; D might be TRBD1 (6 bases). The CDR3 is made up of 16 amino acids. Germline V gene sequence: CDR1 SQVTM, CDR2 ANQGSEA. CDR3 loop: CRKASGGSATNEKLFF. CDR3 nucleotides: TGCAGGAAGGCAAGCGGGGGCAGTGCAACTAATGAAAAACTGTTTTTT.

This clonotype was seen repeatedly, ten times or more. CDR3 protein: CASSLAGGSQETQYF. In DNA, the CDR3 is TGTGCCAGCAGCTTAGCGGGGGGTTCCCAAGAGACCCAGTACTTC. The genes are TRBV7-8 and TRBJ2-5; weak D call: TRBD2 (6 bases). CDR3 length: 15 amino acids. V was shortened by 0 bases and J by 1 base, with 9 bases between the two germline ends. The germline V gene has CDR1 SGHVS and CDR2 FQNEAQ.

Ten or more counts support this clonotype. The chain uses TRBV20-1 and TRBJ2-5; TRBD2 agrees at 11 bases. CDR1 is DFQATT, CDR2 SNEGSKA, per germline (reference sequence). The ends lost 2 bases at V and 2 bases at J; junction bases unmatched: 4. CDR3 length: 15 amino acids. The CDR3 protein is CSARRTSGPQETQYF. As DNA, the CDR3 is TGCAGTGCTAGAAGGACTAGCGGGCCGCAAGAGACCCAGTACTTC.

V and J are TRBV7-2 and TRBJ2-5; 13 bases align to TRBD2. Per germline, CDR1 SGHTA and CDR2 FQGNSA. The CDR3 consists of 16 residues. After removal of 6 bases from V and 5 bases from J, the junction contained 9 bases not matched to a gene. The CDR3 bases are TGTGCCAGCAGTGGGGGGACTAGCGGGAAAACGGAGACCCAGTACTTC. Residues: CASSGGTSGKTETQYF. Drawing the rest from reference TRBV7-2 and TRBJ2-5, the complete variable domain is GAGVSQSPSNKVTEKGKDVELRCDPISGHTALYWYRQSLGQGLEFLIYFQGNSAPDKSGLPSDRFSAERTGGSVSTLTIQRTQQEDSAVYLCASSGGTSGKTETQYFGPGTRLLVL.

V is TRBV4-1 and J is TRBJ1-2; D perhaps matches TRBD1 (5 bases). Trimming shortened V by 9 bases and J by 4 bases, and 15 bases separated the two germline ends. The V gene's germline CDR1 is MGHRA and CDR2 YSYEKL. The CDR3 has 13 residues. The CDR3 sequence: CASRQMGLYGYTF. The CDR3 DNA sequence: TGCGCCAGTCGACAGATGGGACTCTATGGCTACACCTTC.

This CDR3 is CASTLRSSLHF. DNA for the CDR3: TGTGCCAGCACCCTGCGGTCCAGCCTCCACTTT. The chain recombines TRBV12-3 or TRBV12-4 with TRBJ1-6, with unresolved D. Between the trimmed V and J ends, which lost 7 bases and 15 bases, there was a span of 13 bases. This CDR3 is built from 11 residues.

The V call is TRBV7-2, the J call TRBJ1-1; D is possibly TRBD1 (5 bases). Germline values: CDR1 SGHTA, CDR2 FQGNSA. V gave up 5 bases and J gave up 3 bases, with 13 bases separating them. The CDR3 runs to 14 residues. The CDR3 region is CASSLTGAYTEAFF. The CDR3 DNA is TGTGCCAGCAGCCTAACTGGGGCTTACACTGAAGCTTTCTTT. Together with reference TRBV7-2 and TRBJ1-1, the CDR3 gives the full variable domain: GAGVSQSPSNKVTEKGKDVELRCDPISGHTALYWYRQSLGQGLEFLIYFQGNSAPDKSGLPSDRFSAERTGGSVSTLTIQRTQQEDSAVYLCASSLTGAYTEAFFGQGTRLTVV.

As to this clonotype: A junction boundary mismatches the germline segment, possibly from a read error. The V and J genes are TRBV5-1 and TRBJ1-4, with D unclear. The CDR3 spans 13 residues. Germline CDR1 SGHRS, CDR2 YFSETQ. CDR3 in amino acids: CASRFGSNEKLFF. CDR3 nucleotides: TGTGCCAGCAGGTTTGGGAGTAATGAAAAACTGTTTTTT.

The V and J genes are TRBV7-8 and TRBJ2-5; D is undetermined. Germline V CDR1 and CDR2: SGHVS, FQNEAQ. The CDR3 is 14 amino acids. The ends were cut back, 4 bases at V and 5 bases at J, with 14 bases in the middle. The CDR3 is CASSWVANGETQYF. In nucleotides, the CDR3 is TGTGCCAGCAGCTGGGTTGCTAACGGCGAGACCCAGTACTTC. Supplemented by reference TRBV7-8 and TRBJ2-5, the full variable domain reads GAGVSQSPRYKVAKRGQDVALRCDPISGHVSLFWYQQALGQGPEFLTYFQNEAQLDKSGLPSDRFFAERPEGSVSTLKIQRTQQEDSAVYLCASSWVANGETQYFGPGTRLLVL.

The chain is built from TRBV20-1 and TRBJ2-5, with 8 bases identical to TRBD1. Germline V gives CDR1 DFQATT, CDR2 SNEGSKA (reference sequence). V trimming: 2 bases; J trimming: 5 bases; junction bases outside the gene matches: 13. This CDR3 comprises 16 residues. The CDR3 reads CSARRRTGGDRETQYF. In DNA, the CDR3 is TGCAGTGCTAGAAGGCGTACAGGGGGAGATCGGGAGACCCAGTACTTC.

This clonotype was observed at least ten times. This sequence joins TRBV7-2 and TRBJ2-7; tentative D call: TRBD2 (5 bases). V dropped 1 base and J dropped 8 bases, with 15 bases sitting between them. Germline V lookup: CDR1 SGHTA, CDR2 FQGNSA. The CDR3 is 14 amino acids. DNA of the CDR3: TGTGCCAGCAGCTTAGATTCTGGAGGAAAAAAGCAGTACTTC. Amino acids: CASSLDSGGKKQYF.

The V gene is TRBV11-2, the J gene TRBJ2-5, with D perhaps matching TRBD1 (5 bases). In germline, CDR1 is SGHAT, CDR2 FQNNGV. The CDR3 consists of 16 residues. V lost 1 base, J lost 1 base, and 13 bases lay in between. Here the CDR3 reads CASSLGQGFPQETQYF. CDR3 coding DNA: TGTGCCAGCAGCTTAGGGCAGGGCTTTCCCCAAGAGACCCAGTACTTC.

The sample holds many counts of this clonotype. V is TRBV29-1 and J is TRBJ2-2, with TRBD2 matching 7 bases. The CDR3 is made up of 14 amino acids. In germline, CDR1 is SQVTM, CDR2 ANQGSEA. V dropped 6 bases and J dropped 5; count of bases not matched to a gene: 9. The CDR3: CSVLGEGHTGELFF. In DNA, the CDR3 is TGCAGCGTCCTTGGGGAGGGCCATACCGGGGAGCTGTTTTTT.